Presented here are 9 T cell receptor beta chains from one specimen sequenced in a study of blood T cell repertoires in COVID-19. Here immunoSEQ multiplex PCR was the method, and the copy in TCRdb shows in-frame clones only, minus some. The sample records hundreds of thousands of clones, about 90% being singletons. Material for sequencing was peripheral blood. The receptor set was obtained from a woman under 30 who had recovered from COVID-19.

The chain joins TRBV12-5 to TRBJ1-1; 10 bases are shared with TRBD1. V trimming: 1 base; J trimming: 9 bases; junction bases outside the gene matches: 2. The CDR3 is 13 amino acids. Germline V CDR1 and CDR2: LGHNT, FRNRAP. CDR3 loop: CASGLADRGQAFF. In DNA form, the CDR3 reads TGTGCTAGTGGTTTGGCCGACAGGGGGCAAGCTTTCTTT.

The count of this clone is one. This rearrangement joins TRBV7-2 to TRBJ2-3; D call uncertain. The CDR3 covers 12 residues. The V end was cut by 5 bases, the J end by 5 bases, with 8 bases between. CDR1 is SGHTA, CDR2 FQGNSA, per germline. The CDR3 loop is CASSPVLDTQYF. Written as DNA, the CDR3 is TGTGCCAGCAGCCCGGTCTTAGATACGCAGTATTTT. Drawing the rest from reference TRBV7-2 and TRBJ2-3, the complete variable domain is GAGVSQSPSNKVTEKGKDVELRCDPISGHTALYWYRQSLGQGLEFLIYFQGNSAPDKSGLPSDRFSAERTGGSVSTLTIQRTQQEDSAVYLCASSPVLDTQYFGPGTRLTVL.

The rearrangement links TRBV2 to TRBJ2-7; 12 bases fit TRBD2. The germline CDR1 and CDR2 sequences are SNHLY and FYNNEI. The junction had 7 bases not matched to a gene; V was cut back by 4 bases and J by 9 bases. The length of the CDR3 is 14 residues. Here the CDR3 reads CASSGLAGVIGQYV. DNA for the CDR3: TGTGCCAGCAGTGGACTAGCGGGAGTAATCGGGCAGTACGTC.

In DNA, the CDR3 is TGTGCCAGCAGGGAAGAGGGTGCGCCCCTCCACTTT. It encodes CASREEGAPLHF. The V and J genes are TRBV5-5 and TRBJ1-6; no reliable D call. The CDR3 has 12 amino acids. Trimming left V 5 bases short and J 13 bases short, with 13 bases between. CDR1 and CDR2 from the germline V gene are SGHKS and YYEKEE (reference sequence). Using reference TRBV5-5 and TRBJ1-6 for the parts outside the CDR3, the full variable domain is DAGVTQSPTHLIKTRGQQVTLRCSPISGHKSVSWYQQVLGQGPQFIFQYYEKEERGRGNFPDRFSARQFPNYSSELNVNALLLGDSALYLCASREEGAPLHFGNGTRLTVT.

The chain combines TRBV5-1 with TRBJ2-1; 8 nucleotides align to TRBD1. J was trimmed by 8 bases and V by 10 bases; bases with no gene match: 23. CDR1 SGHRS and CDR2 YFSETQ come from the germline V gene. The CDR3 has 17 amino acids. CDR3 sequence (DNA): TGCGCCTGCAAACAGGGGGGACGGGACTTACCTAACCATGAGCAGTTCTTC. Translating it yields CACKQGGRDLPNHEQFF.

This clone was picked up one time. This rearrangement joins TRBV21-1 to TRBJ2-3; the table's D call TRBD2 went unverified against the DNA. TRBV21-1 is termed a pseudogene. This CDR3 is built from 16 residues. The CDR3 DNA follows: TGTGCCAGCAGCAAAATGACCCTAGCGGGAGGGGGAGGGCAGTATTTT. Translation gives CASSKMTLAGGGGQYF.

The CDR3 here is CASSLGPGYGYGYTF. The CDR3 DNA follows: TGTGCCAGCAGCTTAGGTCCAGGGTACGGCTATGGCTACACCTTC. The chain combines TRBV7-2 with TRBJ1-2; the D gene is possibly TRBD1 (5 bases). Germline CDR1 SGHTA, CDR2 FQGNSA. The CDR3 is made up of 15 amino acids. V was shortened by 1 base and J by 4 bases, with 13 bases between the two germline ends.

The V and J genes are TRBV30 and TRBJ1-2, with D unresolved. Germline CDR1 reads GTSNPN; CDR2 reads SVGIG (reference sequence). CDR3 length equals 12 residues. The germline V and J ends were trimmed by 2 bases and 8 bases, with 12 bases remaining between them. The CDR3 reads CAWSPHKYGYTF. Here the CDR3 DNA reads TGTGCCTGGAGTCCCCACAAATACGGCTACACCTTC. The full variable domain, in which reference TRBV30 and TRBJ1-2 provide the parts outside the CDR3, is SQTIHQWPATLVQPVGSPLSLECTVEGTSNPNLYWYRQAAGRGLQLLFYSVGIGQISSEVPQNLSASRPQDRQFILSSKKLLLSDSGFYLCAWSPHKYGYTFGSGTRLTVV.

The chain joins TRBV2 to TRBJ1-2; 10 bases map to TRBD1. Germline values: CDR1 SNHLY, CDR2 FYNNEI. The length of the CDR3 is 16 residues. J lost 4 bases, V lost 6 bases, and 11 bases had no gene match. CDR3 protein: CASSRTGGGYGYGYTF. CDR3 nucleotides: TGTGCCAGCAGCAGGACAGGGGGGGGCTATGGCTATGGCTACACCTTC.